Below, one TCR beta chain is given with its context. This receptor's antigen is unknown. No qualities accompany the bases; no much larger clone lies one base away. This record comes from a study of blood T cell repertoires in COVID-19 (dated by TCRdb to 2019 to 2021). Notes on the research overall: Samples covering the acute and convalescent phases of COVID-19 were provided by collaborators in the United States, Italy and Spain. The dataset comprised deeply sampled blood TCRbeta repertoires from subjects exposed to, actively infected with, or recovered from COVID-19. The material from the prospective study consisted of cDNA or gDNA derived from T cells, B-cell-depleted T cells, or PBMCs. Where available, HLA class I and class II types were taken from metadata supplied by the sample provider and were not determined by assay-based typing. The samples were drawn from two sources: the first 160 participants of the ongoing ImmuneRACE study, and 1,254 subjects contributed by 6 global collaborators. A de-identified subject ID, COVID-19 status, age in years and sex were almost always included in the sample metadata. The repertoires were released in a freely available public database intended as a resource for research on the immune response to SARS-CoV-2. Results and caveats for the whole study, not just this receptor: Clinical and demographic metadata were provided uncurated, with the amount varying by source and participant.

According to the germline V gene, CDR1 reads KGHSH and CDR2 reads LQKENI. V and J lose 3 bases and 8 bases, and a span of 14 bases separates them. The CDR3 contains 14 residues, cysteine and phenylalanine counted. Of the read, only the CDR3 DNA is kept; its 42 bases are in frame from base 1. In the prospective study, participants were roughly 18 to 95 years old, resided in about two dozen geographic areas of the United States, and were enrolled through a virtual design. In the prospective study, cohorts were assigned on the basis of participant-reported clinical history obtained from a screening survey and a study questionnaire. In the prospective study, whole blood, serum and a nasopharyngeal or oropharyngeal swab were collected from each participant by mobile phlebotomists. Prospective study participants could optionally give additional blood draws and questionnaires over a roughly 2-month period. Before DNA extraction, blood samples from the prospective study were shipped at room temperature or frozen.

TCRbeta CDR3 regions were amplified from genomic DNA using the immunoSEQ Assay, a bias-controlled multiplex PCR. The paper's processing steps were these. The number of nucleated cells in each sample was estimated by amplification of reference gene primers within the assay. To quantify the absolute abundance of each unique TCRbeta CDR3 rearrangement, sequence reads were collapsed and filtered. For each sample, productive Simpson clonality was calculated by taking the square root of Simpson's diversity index across productive rearrangements. TCRdb obtained this table from immuneACCESS and retained in-frame rearrangements with V and J assigned. These tables miss some clones; where compared with another copy, unresolved V genes account for less than half of the shortfall, and the remainder is unexplained. V and J calls and clone size are those listed in that table; D and trimming were worked out from the DNA. The sample data list roughly 250,000 clones, and 87% of these were observed just once. Together, the top ten hold about 6.9% of the sample.

The chain is assembled from TRBV18 and TRBJ2-1, and perhaps TRBD1 as D gene, on 6 matching bases. The sequencing input was PBMCs or T cells enriched from blood (not recorded which). This TCR came from a woman in her 30s with acute COVID-19. The nucleotide sequence reads TGTGCCAGCTCACCCCCGACAGGTTCGGATGAGCAGTTCTTC. Its translation is CASSPPTGSDEQFF.